This is a list of T cell receptor beta chains from one sample in a study of T-cell reconstitution after alpha-beta-depleted transplantation in children. TCRdb re-called the PCR reads through MiXCR, storing one row per CDR3 protein. The sample records about 980,000 distinct CDR3 sequences, about 26% being singletons. The specimen comprised PBMCs, mostly from graft donor cells, sampled 360 days after TCRalphabeta/CD19-depleted stem cell transplant. These receptor sequences come from a boy under three years old who had a stem cell transplant for SCID, so the T cells may come from the graft donor. The CDR3 runs from the conserved cysteine through the conserved F or W. The D gene is left open where the match is weak. Some rows mark clone size as missing; the rest say once, few, many or name a class of expanded clone.

size: few; V: TRBV20-1; D: -; J: TRBJ2-5; CDR3: CSACGTKRGETQYF; DNA: TGCAGTGCTTGCGGGACAAAGAGGGGGGAGACCCAGTACTTC
size: many; V: TRBV12-3/TRBV12-4; D: -; J: TRBJ2-1; CDR3: CASSLGGSNNEQFF; DNA: TGTGCCAGCAGTTTAGGGGGATCCAACAATGAGCAGTTCTTC
size: few; V: TRBV11-2; D: -; J: TRBJ2-7; CDR3: CASSLDSGSAYEQYF; DNA: TGTGCCAGCAGCTTAGATTCAGGGTCGGCCTACGAGCAGTACTTC
size: few; V: TRBV12-3/TRBV12-4; D: -; J: TRBJ2-1; CDR3: CASSYWGNEQFF; DNA: TGTGCCAGCAGTTACTGGGGTAATGAGCAGTTCTTC
size: -; V: TRBV10-2; D: -; J: TRBJ1-1; CDR3: CASKPDRVTGTEAFF; DNA: TGCGCCAGCAAGCCGGATCGAGTAACGGGGACTGAAGCTTTCTTT
size: -; V: TRBV19; D: -; J: TRBJ2-1; CDR3: CASSIMGTYPYNEQFF; DNA: TGTGCCAGTAGTATTATGGGGACCTACCCCTACAATGAGCAGTTCTTC
size: -; V: TRBV12-3/TRBV12-4; D: TRBD1; J: TRBJ2-7; CDR3: CASSLGDRETYEQYF; DNA: TGTGCCAGCAGTTTGGGGGACAGGGAAACCTACGAGCAGTACTTC
size: few; V: TRBV7-9; D: TRBD1; J: TRBJ1-2; CDR3: CASTPGTGGLGYTF; DNA: TGTGCCAGCACTCCCGGGACAGGGGGCCTTGGCTACACCTTC
size: -; V: TRBV20-1; D: -; J: TRBJ2-2; CDR3: CSAIQNTGELFF; DNA: TGCAGTGCTATCCAGAACACCGGGGAGCTGTTTTTT
size: -; V: TRBV5-1; D: -; J: TRBJ2-6; CDR3: CASSFFDGRSGANVLTF; DNA: TGCGCCAGCAGCTTCTTTGACGGCCGTTCTGGGGCCAACGTCCTGACTTTC
size: -; V: TRBV29-1; D: -; J: TRBJ1-1; CDR3: CSALGPIVDTEVFF; DNA: TGCAGCGCCCTAGGACCAATCGTGGACACTGAAGTTTTCTTT
size: few; V: TRBV29-1; D: -; J: TRBJ2-7; CDR3: CSVEVWQGKAEQYF; DNA: TGCAGCGTTGAAGTTTGGCAGGGGAAAGCCGAGCAGTACTTC
size: -; V: TRBV11-2; D: TRBD2; J: TRBJ2-1; CDR3: CASSPLGGGLAGNNEQFF; DNA: TGTGCCAGCAGTCCCTTAGGGGGGGGACTAGCGGGTAACAATGAGCAGTTCTTC
size: -; V: TRBV7-2; D: TRBD2; J: TRBJ2-6; CDR3: CASSSTGTRTGANVLTF; DNA: TGTGCCAGCAGCTCGACCGGGACTAGGACCGGGGCCAACGTCCTGACTTTC
size: -; V: TRBV3-1; D: -; J: TRBJ1-2; CDR3: CASSQRGAGHNYGYTF; DNA: TGTGCCAGCAGCCAAAGAGGGGCGGGACACAACTATGGCTACACCTTC
size: -; V: TRBV12-3/TRBV12-4; D: TRBD1; J: TRBJ2-5; CDR3: CASSPPGTGGQETQYF; DNA: TGTGCCAGCAGTCCTCCCGGGACAGGGGGCCAAGAGACCCAGTACTTC
size: -; V: TRBV24-1; D: -; J: TRBJ2-2; CDR3: CATRQTGTTGELFF; DNA: TGTGCCACCAGGCAAACCGGAACCACCGGGGAGCTGTTTTTT
size: few; V: TRBV5-1; D: TRBD2; J: TRBJ2-7; CDR3: CASSWSGGPYEQYF; DNA: TGCGCCAGCAGCTGGAGCGGGGGGCCCTACGAGCAGTACTTC
size: -; V: TRBV9; D: TRBD2; J: TRBJ2-7; CDR3: CASSPGLRPSEQYF; DNA: TGTGCCAGCAGCCCGGGACTACGCCCTAGCGAGCAGTACTTC
size: -; V: TRBV7-2; D: -; J: TRBJ2-7; CDR3: CASSNWGAIGAYEQYF; DNA: TGTGCCAGCAGCAACTGGGGGGCGATTGGCGCCTACGAGCAGTACTTC
size: -; V: TRBV2; D: -; J: TRBJ1-1; CDR3: CASSLATKNTEAFF; DNA: TGTGCCAGCAGTCTGGCCACCAAGAACACTGAAGCTTTCTTT
size: few; V: TRBV6-5; D: -; J: TRBJ2-7; CDR3: CASSYYPDGTYEQYF; DNA: TGTGCCAGCAGTTACTACCCGGACGGTACCTACGAGCAGTACTTC
size: -; V: TRBV30; D: TRBD1; J: TRBJ2-1; CDR3: CAWSSTTGAPTYNEQFF; DNA: TGTGCCTGGAGTTCGACGACAGGGGCGCCCACCTACAATGAGCAGTTCTTC
size: -; V: TRBV4-2; D: -; J: TRBJ2-1; CDR3: CASSQDQTESSYNEQFF; DNA: TGTGCCAGCAGCCAAGACCAGACCGAGAGCTCCTACAATGAGCAGTTCTTC
size: -; V: TRBV5-1; D: -; J: TRBJ2-7; CDR3: CASSLSDGELRLYEQYF; DNA: TGCGCCAGCAGCTTGTCCGACGGGGAGCTTCGCCTCTACGAGCAGTACTTC
size: many; V: TRBV28; D: -; J: TRBJ1-1; CDR3: CASSFRGTEAFF; DNA: TGTGCCAGCAGTTTCAGGGGCACTGAAGCTTTCTTT
size: -; V: TRBV20-1; D: TRBD1; J: TRBJ1-2; CDR3: CSARERTGANYGYTF; DNA: TGCAGTGCTAGAGAACGGACAGGAGCTAACTATGGCTACACCTTC
size: -; V: TRBV20-1; D: TRBD1; J: TRBJ2-5; CDR3: CSANRDRVIGETQYF; DNA: TGCAGTGCTAATCGGGACAGGGTAATTGGAGAGACCCAGTACTTC
size: -; V: TRBV9; D: -; J: TRBJ2-1; CDR3: CASSVWLDEEQFF; DNA: TGTGCCAGCAGCGTATGGCTCGACGAGGAGCAGTTCTTC
size: -; V: TRBV7-7; D: -; J: TRBJ2-1; CDR3: CASSLAPSPYNEQFF; DNA: TGTGCCAGCAGCTTAGCCCCCTCCCCCTACAATGAGCAGTTCTTC
size: -; V: TRBV3-1; D: -; J: TRBJ2-7; CDR3: CASSQDTRYYEQYF; DNA: TGTGCCAGCAGCCAAGATACCCGATACTACGAGCAGTACTTC
size: few; V: TRBV5-1; D: TRBD1; J: TRBJ2-7; CDR3: CASSLPGGMAEQYF; DNA: TGCGCCAGCAGCTTGCCAGGGGGCATGGCCGAGCAGTACTTC
size: -; V: TRBV20-1; D: -; J: TRBJ2-2; CDR3: CSARDVDGGYTGELFF; DNA: TGCAGTGCTAGAGACGTGGATGGGGGATACACCGGGGAGCTGTTTTTT
size: few; V: TRBV20-1; D: -; J: TRBJ2-7; CDR3: CSARGGLDEQYF; DNA: TGCAGTGCTAGGGGGGGGCTCGACGAGCAGTACTTC
size: few; V: TRBV5-1; D: -; J: TRBJ2-3; CDR3: CASSLQDRSSDTQYF; DNA: TGCGCCAGCAGCTTGCAGGATCGTAGTTCAGATACGCAGTATTTT
size: -; V: TRBV6-1; D: TRBD2; J: TRBJ2-5; CDR3: CASSPSGGARAGETQYF; DNA: TGTGCCAGCAGTCCTAGCGGGGGGGCGCGAGCGGGGGAGACCCAGTACTTC
size: -; V: TRBV7-8; D: -; J: TRBJ2-5; CDR3: CASSLAGKGIQETQYF; DNA: TGTGCCAGCAGCTTAGCGGGCAAGGGAATCCAAGAGACCCAGTACTTC
size: -; V: TRBV6-4; D: -; J: TRBJ2-3; CDR3: CASSEQRADTQYF; DNA: TGTGCCAGCAGTGAACAGCGAGCAGATACGCAGTATTTT